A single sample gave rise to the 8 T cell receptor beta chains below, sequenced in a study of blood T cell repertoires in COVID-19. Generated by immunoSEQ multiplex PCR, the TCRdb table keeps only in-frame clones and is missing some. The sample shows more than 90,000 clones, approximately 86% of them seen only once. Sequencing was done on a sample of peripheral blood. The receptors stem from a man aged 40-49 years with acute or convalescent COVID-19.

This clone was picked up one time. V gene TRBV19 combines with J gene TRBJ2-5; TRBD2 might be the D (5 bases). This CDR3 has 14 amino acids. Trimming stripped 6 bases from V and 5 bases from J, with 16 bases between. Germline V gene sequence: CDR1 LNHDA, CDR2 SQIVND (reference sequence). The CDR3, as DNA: TGTGCCAGTAGCCTGCCCGGGAATGTGGAGACCCAGTACTTC. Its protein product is CASSLPGNVETQYF.

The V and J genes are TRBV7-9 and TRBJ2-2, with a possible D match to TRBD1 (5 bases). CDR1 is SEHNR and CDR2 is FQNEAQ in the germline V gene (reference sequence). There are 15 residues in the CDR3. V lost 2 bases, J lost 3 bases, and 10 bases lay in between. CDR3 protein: CASSLTGQDTGELFF. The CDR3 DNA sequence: TGTGCCAGCAGCTTAACAGGCCAGGACACCGGGGAGCTGTTTTTT.

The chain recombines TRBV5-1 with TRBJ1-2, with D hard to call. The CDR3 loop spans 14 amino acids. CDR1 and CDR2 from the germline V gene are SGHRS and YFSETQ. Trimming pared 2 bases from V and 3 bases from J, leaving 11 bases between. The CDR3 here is CASSLTAEHYGYTF. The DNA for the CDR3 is TGCGCCAGCAGCTTAACAGCAGAGCACTATGGCTACACCTTC.

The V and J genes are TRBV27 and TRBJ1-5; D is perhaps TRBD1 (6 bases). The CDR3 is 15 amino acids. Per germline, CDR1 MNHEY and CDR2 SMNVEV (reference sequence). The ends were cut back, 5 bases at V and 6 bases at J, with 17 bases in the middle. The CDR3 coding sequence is TGTGCCAGCAGTGGGGGTCCTGGGGGCGGTCAGCCCCAGCATTTT. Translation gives CASSGGPGGGQPQHF.

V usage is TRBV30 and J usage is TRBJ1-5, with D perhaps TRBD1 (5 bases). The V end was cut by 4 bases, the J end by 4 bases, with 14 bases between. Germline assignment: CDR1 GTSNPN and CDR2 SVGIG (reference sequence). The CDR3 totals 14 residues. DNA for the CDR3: TGTGCCTGGAAGGGACGGGGGGTGAATCAGCCCCAGCATTTT. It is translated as CAWKGRGVNQPQHF.

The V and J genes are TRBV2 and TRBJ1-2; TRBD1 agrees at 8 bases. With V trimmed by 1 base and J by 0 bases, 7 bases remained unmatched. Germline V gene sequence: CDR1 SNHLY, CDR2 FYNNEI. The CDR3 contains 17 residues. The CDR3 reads CASSEETGQVTNYGYTF. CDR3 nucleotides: TGTGCCAGCAGTGAAGAAACGGGACAGGTCACTAACTATGGCTACACCTTC.

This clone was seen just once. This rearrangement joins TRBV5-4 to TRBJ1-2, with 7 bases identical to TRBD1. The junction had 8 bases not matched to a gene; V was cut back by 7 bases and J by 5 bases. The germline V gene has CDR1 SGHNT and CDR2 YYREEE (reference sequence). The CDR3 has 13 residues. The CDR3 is CASSRTGVYGYTF. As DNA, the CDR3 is TGTGCCAGCTCTAGAACAGGGGTTTATGGCTACACCTTC.

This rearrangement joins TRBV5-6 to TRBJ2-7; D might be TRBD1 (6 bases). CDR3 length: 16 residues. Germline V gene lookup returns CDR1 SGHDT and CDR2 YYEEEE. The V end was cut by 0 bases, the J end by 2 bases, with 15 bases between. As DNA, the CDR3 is TGTGCCAGCAGCTTGGTACCCGGGACAAGGGCCTACGAGCAGTACTTC. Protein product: CASSLVPGTRAYEQYF.